Each of the 11 T cell receptor beta chains below was sequenced from the same sample in a study of blood T cell repertoires in COVID-19. Generated by immunoSEQ multiplex PCR, the TCRdb table keeps only in-frame clones and is missing some. The sample shows 45,000 to 55,000 clones, around 83% of them seen only once. The sample consisted of peripheral blood. These TCRs come from a human donor in a cohort sampled during active COVID-19.

This rearrangement joins TRBV9 to TRBJ2-2; TRBD2 aligns across 8 bases. Germline V gives CDR1 SGDLS, CDR2 YYNGEE. This CDR3 is built from 15 residues. Trimming cost V 3 bases and J 6 bases; bases outside gene matches: 7. For the CDR3, the DNA is TGTGCCAGCAGCGGGATCGGGGGGGGCGCCGGGGAGCTGTTTTTT. It yields the protein CASSGIGGGAGELFF.

This clone was seen a single time. V usage is TRBV16 and J usage is TRBJ2-5; D ambiguous. The CDR3 is 15 amino acids. Germline CDR1 KGHSY, CDR2 FQNENV. Between the trimmed V and J ends, which lost 2 bases and 0 bases, there was a span of 10 bases. CDR3 sequence (DNA): TGTGCCAGCAGCCAAATTACACAGTACCAAGAGACCCAGTACTTC. Translated, it gives CASSQITQYQETQYF.

The chain is built from TRBV5-5 and TRBJ2-1, with D unresolved. CDR1 and CDR2 (germline): SGHKS, YYEKEE (reference sequence). The CDR3 length is 13 residues. Between the trimmed V and J ends, which lost 4 bases and 6 bases, there was a span of 11 bases. This CDR3 is CASSPLSTNEQFF. The CDR3 region has the DNA TGTGCCAGCAGCCCCCTATCAACCAATGAGCAGTTCTTC.

J is TRBJ1-2 and V is TRBV2; 7 bases line up with TRBD1. The trim removed 5 bases at V and 3 bases at J, leaving 3 bases unmatched. The germline gives CDR1 SNHLY, CDR2 FYNNEI. The CDR3 has 13 residues. The CDR3 here is CASSRDSYYGYTF. The CDR3 DNA reads as TGTGCCAGCAGTCGGGACAGCTACTATGGCTACACCTTC.

The chain carries TRBV3-1 (or the pseudogene TRBV3-2) and TRBJ2-7; the match to TRBD2 covers 7 bases. With 4 bases clipped from V and 3 bases from J, the junction kept 12 bases outside the gene matches. The CDR3 contains 16 residues. Germline V gives CDR1 LGHDT, CDR2 YNNKEL (reference sequence). The CDR3 coding sequence is TGTGCCAGCAGCCTCCGAGGCGGGGGACCCCACTACGAGCAGTACTTC. Its protein is CASSLRGGGPHYEQYF.

This chain uses TRBV5-1 with TRBJ1-3; D remains unclear. CDR3 length equals 14 residues. V gave up 4 bases and J gave up 0 bases, with 8 bases separating them. Germline CDR1 SGHRS, CDR2 YFSETQ. The CDR3 DNA sequence: TGCGCCAGCAGCCTTGAGCCCTCTGGAAACACCATATATTTT. Protein: CASSLEPSGNTIYF.

The chain has TRBV12-5 and TRBJ2-5; perhaps TRBD1 as D (6 bases). The CDR3 loop spans 15 amino acids. Germline V gene sequence: CDR1 LGHNT, CDR2 FRNRAP. With 5 bases removed from V and 5 bases from J, the gap between germline ends came to 18 bases. CDR3 DNA sequence: TGTGCTAGTGGTACAGGCTCGGACAGATCGGAGACCCAGTACTTC. This codes for CASGTGSDRSETQYF.

V is TRBV19 and J is TRBJ2-3; 7 nucleotides line up with TRBD1. There are 14 residues in the CDR3. J lost 2 bases, V lost 5 bases, and 4 bases had no gene match. Looked up from germline, CDR1 is LNHDA and CDR2 is SQIVND (reference sequence). The CDR3 sequence: CASSRDRATDTQYF. In DNA, the CDR3 is TGTGCCAGTAGTCGTGACAGGGCCACAGATACGCAGTATTTT.

V usage is TRBV6-6 and J usage is TRBJ2-5; the D gene is possibly TRBD2 (6 bases). Trimming cost V 5 bases and J 2 bases, with 15 bases left between them. Germline values: CDR1 MNHNY, CDR2 SVGAGI (reference sequence). The CDR3 covers 15 residues. This CDR3 is CASSPWGSGQETQYF. The CDR3 coding sequence is TGTGCCAGCAGTCCCTGGGGTAGCGGACAAGAGACCCAGTACTTC.

The gene calls are TRBV4-2 and TRBJ2-7; TRBD2 matches 8 bases. The V segment lost 3 bases and the J segment 6 bases; nucleotides outside the gene matches: 7. CDR1 and CDR2 from the germline V gene are LGHNA and YNFKEQ. The CDR3 runs to 14 residues. Written as DNA, the CDR3 is TGTGCCAGCAGCCAGCCCGGGACTAGGACCGAGCAGTACTTC. It codes for CASSQPGTRTEQYF.

In this sample, this clone turned up once. The gene calls are TRBV9 and TRBJ2-4; D remains unclear. The germline gives CDR1 SGDLS, CDR2 YYNGEE. The CDR3 contains 14 residues. Trimming cost V 4 bases and J 7 bases, with 15 bases left between them. The CDR3 protein is CASSPSPDTNIQYF. CDR3 nucleotides: TGTGCCAGCAGCCCATCTCCTGACACGAACATTCAGTACTTC.